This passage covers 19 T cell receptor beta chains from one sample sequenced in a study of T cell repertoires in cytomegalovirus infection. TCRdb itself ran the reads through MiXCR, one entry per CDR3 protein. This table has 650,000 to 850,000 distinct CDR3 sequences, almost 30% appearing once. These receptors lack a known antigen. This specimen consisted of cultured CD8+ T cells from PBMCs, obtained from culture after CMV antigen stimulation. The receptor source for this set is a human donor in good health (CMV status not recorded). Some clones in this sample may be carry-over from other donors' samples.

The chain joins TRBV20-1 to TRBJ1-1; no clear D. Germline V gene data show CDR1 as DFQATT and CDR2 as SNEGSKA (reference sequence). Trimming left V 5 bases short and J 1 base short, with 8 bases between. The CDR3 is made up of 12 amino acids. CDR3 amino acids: CSAARQNTEAFF. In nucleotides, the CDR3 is TGCAGTGCTGCCCGACAGAACACTGAAGCTTTCTTT.

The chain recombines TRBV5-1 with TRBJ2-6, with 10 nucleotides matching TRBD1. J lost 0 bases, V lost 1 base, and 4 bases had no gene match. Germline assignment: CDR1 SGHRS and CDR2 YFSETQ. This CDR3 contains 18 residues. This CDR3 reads CASSLPGQGLSGANVLTF. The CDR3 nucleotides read TGCGCCAGCAGCTTGCCGGGACAGGGGCTCTCTGGGGCCAACGTCCTGACTTTC.

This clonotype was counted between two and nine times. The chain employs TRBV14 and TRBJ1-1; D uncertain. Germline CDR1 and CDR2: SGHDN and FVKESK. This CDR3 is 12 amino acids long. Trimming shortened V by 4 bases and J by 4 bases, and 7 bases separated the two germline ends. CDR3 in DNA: TGTGCCAGCAGCCCGTGGGGCACTGAAGCTTTCTTT. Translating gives CASSPWGTEAFF. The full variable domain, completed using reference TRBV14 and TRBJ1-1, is EAGVTQFPSHSVIEKGQTVTLRCDPISGHDNLYWYRRVMGKEIKFLLHFVKESKQDESGMPNNRFLAERTGGTYSTLKVQPAELEDSGVYFCASSPWGTEAFFGQGTRLTVV.

The DNA of the CDR3 is TGTGCCAGCAGTTACGATACAGGGTCCTCAGATACGCAGTATTTT. Its protein product is CASSYDTGSSDTQYF. The rearrangement joins TRBV6-6 to TRBJ2-3; a possible D gene is TRBD1 (6 bases). In germline, CDR1 is MNHNY, CDR2 SVGAGI (reference sequence). CDR3 length: 15 amino acids. V lost 2 bases and J 4 bases, leaving 13 bases between the germline ends.

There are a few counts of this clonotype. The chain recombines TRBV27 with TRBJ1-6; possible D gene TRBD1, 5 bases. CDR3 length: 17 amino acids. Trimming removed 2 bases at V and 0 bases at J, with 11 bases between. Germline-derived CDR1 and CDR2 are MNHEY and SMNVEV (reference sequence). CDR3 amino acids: CASSLTGPLSYNSPLHF. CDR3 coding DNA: TGTGCCAGCAGTTTAACAGGTCCCCTCTCCTATAATTCACCCCTCCACTTT.

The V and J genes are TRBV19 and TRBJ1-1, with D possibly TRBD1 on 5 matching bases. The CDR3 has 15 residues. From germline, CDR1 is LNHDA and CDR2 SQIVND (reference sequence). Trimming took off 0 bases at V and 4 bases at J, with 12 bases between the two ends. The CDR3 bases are TGTGCCAGTAGTATAGAGAGGGGCTGGAGCACTGAAGCTTTCTTT. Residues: CASSIERGWSTEAFF.

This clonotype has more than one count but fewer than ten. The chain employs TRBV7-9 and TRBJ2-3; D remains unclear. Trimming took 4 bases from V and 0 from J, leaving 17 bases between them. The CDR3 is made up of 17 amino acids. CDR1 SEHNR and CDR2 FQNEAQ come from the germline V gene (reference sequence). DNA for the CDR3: TGTGCCAGCAGCTACCCTAAAACTCCCGGTAGCACAGATACGCAGTATTTT. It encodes CASSYPKTPGSTDTQYF.

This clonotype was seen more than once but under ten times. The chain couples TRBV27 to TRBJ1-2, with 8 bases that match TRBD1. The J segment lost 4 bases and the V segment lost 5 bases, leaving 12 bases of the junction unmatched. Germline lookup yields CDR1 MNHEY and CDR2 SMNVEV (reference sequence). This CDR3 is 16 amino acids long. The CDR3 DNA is TGTGCCAGCAGTCCCCTGGCAGGGGGCACGGTCTATGGCTACACCTTC. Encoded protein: CASSPLAGGTVYGYTF.

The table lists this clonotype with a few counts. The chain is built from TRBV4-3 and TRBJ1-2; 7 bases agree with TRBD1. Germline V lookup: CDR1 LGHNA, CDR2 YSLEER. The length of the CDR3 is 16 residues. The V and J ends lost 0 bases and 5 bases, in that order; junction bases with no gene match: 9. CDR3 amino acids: CASSQDYPPGGYGYTF. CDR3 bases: TGCGCCAGCAGCCAAGATTACCCTCCAGGGGGATATGGCTACACCTTC.

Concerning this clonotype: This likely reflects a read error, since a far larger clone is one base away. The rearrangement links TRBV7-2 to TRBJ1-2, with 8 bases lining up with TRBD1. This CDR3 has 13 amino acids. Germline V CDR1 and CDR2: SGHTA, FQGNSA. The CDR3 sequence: CASSPGQGGGYNF. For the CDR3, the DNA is TGTGCCAGCAGCCCAGGACAGGGCGGAGGCTACAACTTC.

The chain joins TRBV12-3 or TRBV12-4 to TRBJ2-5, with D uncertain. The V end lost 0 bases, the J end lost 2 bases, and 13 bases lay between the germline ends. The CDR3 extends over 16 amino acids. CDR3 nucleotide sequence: TGTGCCAGCAGTTTAGCATTTCGTGTCCCTCAAGAGACCCAGTACTTC. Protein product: CASSLAFRVPQETQYF.

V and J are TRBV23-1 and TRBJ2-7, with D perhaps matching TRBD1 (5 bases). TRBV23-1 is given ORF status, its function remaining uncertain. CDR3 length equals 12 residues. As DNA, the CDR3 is TGCGCCAGCAGTCAATGGCAGGGCCCTCTCGACGTC. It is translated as CASSQWQGPLDV.

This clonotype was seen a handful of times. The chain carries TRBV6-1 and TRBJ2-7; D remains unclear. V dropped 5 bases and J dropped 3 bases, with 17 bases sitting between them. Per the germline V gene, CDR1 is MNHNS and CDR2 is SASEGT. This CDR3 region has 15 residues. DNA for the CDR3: TGTGCCAGCAGTTTCGACGGTGGAATCCTCTACGAGCAGTACTTC. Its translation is CASSFDGGILYEQYF.

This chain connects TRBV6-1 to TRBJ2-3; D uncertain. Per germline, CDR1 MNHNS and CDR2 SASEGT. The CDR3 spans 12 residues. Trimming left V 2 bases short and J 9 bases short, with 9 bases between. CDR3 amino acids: CASSEFPRTQYF. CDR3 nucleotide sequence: TGTGCCAGCAGTGAATTCCCAAGGACGCAGTATTTT.

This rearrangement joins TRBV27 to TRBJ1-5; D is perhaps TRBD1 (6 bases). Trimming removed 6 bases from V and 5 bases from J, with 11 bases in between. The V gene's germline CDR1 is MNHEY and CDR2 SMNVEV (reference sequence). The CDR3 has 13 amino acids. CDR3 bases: TGTGCCAGCAGCCGCGGGACATATCAGCCCCAGCATTTT. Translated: CASSRGTYQPQHF.

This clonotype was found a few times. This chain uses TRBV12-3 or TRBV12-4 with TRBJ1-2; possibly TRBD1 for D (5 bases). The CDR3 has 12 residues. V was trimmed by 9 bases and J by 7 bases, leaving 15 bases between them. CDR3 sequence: CASPERGGGYTF. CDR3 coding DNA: TGTGCCAGTCCGGAGAGGGGAGGTGGCTACACCTTC.

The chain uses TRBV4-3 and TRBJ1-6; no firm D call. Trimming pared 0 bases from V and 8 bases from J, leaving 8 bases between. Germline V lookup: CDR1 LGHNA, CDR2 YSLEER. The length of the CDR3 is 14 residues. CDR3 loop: CASSQEFGDSPLHF. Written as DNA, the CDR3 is TGCGCCAGCAGCCAAGAATTCGGGGATTCACCCCTCCACTTT.

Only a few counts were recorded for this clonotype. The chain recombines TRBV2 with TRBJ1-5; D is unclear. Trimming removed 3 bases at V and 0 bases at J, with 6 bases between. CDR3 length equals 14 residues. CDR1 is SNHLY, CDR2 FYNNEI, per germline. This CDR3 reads CASSDADSNQPQHF. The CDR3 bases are TGTGCCAGCAGTGATGCGGATAGCAATCAGCCCCAGCATTTT.

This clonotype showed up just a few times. The CDR3 spells CASTYAGGPNTGELFF. The CDR3 region has the DNA TGTGCCAGCACATATGCGGGGGGACCGAACACCGGGGAGCTGTTTTTT. The chain combines TRBV28 with TRBJ2-2, with 8 nucleotides matching TRBD2. Germline CDR1 is MDHEN and CDR2 is SYDVKM. This CDR3 has 16 amino acids. J lost 0 bases, V lost 7 bases, and 7 bases had no gene match.